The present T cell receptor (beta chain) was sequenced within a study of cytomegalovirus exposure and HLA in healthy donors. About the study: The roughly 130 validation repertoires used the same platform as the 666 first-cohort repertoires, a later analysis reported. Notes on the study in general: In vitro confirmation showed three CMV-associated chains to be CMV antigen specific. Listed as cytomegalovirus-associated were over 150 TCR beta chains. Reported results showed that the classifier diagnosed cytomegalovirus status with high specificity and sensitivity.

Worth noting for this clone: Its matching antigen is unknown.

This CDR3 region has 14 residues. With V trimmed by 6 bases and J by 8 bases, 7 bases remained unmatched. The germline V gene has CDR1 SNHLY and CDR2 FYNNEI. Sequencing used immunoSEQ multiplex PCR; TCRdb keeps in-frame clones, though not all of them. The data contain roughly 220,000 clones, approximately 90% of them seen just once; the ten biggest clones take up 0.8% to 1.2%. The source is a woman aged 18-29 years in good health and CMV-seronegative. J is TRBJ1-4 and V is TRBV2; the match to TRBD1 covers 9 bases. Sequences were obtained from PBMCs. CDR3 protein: CASSSGQGGEKLFF. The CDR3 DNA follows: TGTGCCAGCAGCTCGGGACAGGGTGGAGAAAAACTGTTTTTT.